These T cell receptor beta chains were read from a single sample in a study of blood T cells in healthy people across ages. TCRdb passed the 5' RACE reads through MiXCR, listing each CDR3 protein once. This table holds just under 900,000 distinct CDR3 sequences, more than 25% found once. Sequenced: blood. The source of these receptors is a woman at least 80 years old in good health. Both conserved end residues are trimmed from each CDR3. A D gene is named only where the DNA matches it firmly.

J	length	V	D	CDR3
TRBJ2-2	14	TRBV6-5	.	ASSLMGGQSTGELY
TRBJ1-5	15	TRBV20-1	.	SASEVRDLDSNQPQH
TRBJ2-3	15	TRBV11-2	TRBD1	ASSLEFDRGDADTQY
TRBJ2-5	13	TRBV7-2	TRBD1	ASSLDRQGGETQY
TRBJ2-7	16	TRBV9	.	ASSVATGGGGGHYEQY
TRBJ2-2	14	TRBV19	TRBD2	ASTSKRDGVRGELF
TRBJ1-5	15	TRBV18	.	ASSPIGTAYSNQPQH
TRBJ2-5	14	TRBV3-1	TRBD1	ASSQGVQGRLETQY
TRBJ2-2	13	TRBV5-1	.	ASSSQGGGIGELF
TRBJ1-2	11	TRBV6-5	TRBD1	ASSYNDRAGYT
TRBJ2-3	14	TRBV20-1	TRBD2	SARSGGATSTDTQY
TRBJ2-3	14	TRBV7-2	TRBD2	ASSLSSGGFTDTQY
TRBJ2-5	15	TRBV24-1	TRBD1	ATSEPGQHDGGETQY
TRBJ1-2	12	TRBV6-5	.	ASSYSGRKYGYT
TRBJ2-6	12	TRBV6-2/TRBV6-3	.	ASRHDSGANVLT
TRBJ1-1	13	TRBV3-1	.	ASSPVGGTNTEAF
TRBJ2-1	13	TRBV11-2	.	ASSLGGASINEQF
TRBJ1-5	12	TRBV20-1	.	SAIQSQGNQPQH
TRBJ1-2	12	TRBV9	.	ASSAQQGSYGYT
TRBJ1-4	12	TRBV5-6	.	ASSLVAGKGKLF
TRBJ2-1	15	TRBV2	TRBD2	ASLRGLAGFSYNEQF
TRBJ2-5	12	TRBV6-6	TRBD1	ASGGTGGMETQY
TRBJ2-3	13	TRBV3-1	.	ASSQLDISTDTQY
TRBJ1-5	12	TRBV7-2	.	ASTSFEGGQPQH
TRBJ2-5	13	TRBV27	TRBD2	ASSSSGGYVQTQY
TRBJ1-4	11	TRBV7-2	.	ASSLGENEKLF
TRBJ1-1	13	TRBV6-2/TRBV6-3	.	ASRRQESVGTEAF
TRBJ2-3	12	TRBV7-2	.	ASSPRLVADTQY
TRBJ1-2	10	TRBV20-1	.	SGAETNYGYT
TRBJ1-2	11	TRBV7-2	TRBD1	ASTNRQGASYT
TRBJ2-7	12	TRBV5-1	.	ASSTSSLSFEQY
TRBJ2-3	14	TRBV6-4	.	ASSDVAGYSADTQY
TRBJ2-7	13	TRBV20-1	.	SATDASRVSGEQY
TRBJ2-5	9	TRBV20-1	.	STGIERTQY
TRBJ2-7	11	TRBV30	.	AWMGTGGYEQY
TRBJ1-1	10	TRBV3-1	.	ASSYRDTEAF
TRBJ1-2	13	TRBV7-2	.	ASSSQRTQAYGYT
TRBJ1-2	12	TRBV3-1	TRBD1	ASSQDRGQGGYT
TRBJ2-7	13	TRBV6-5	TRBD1	ASSYSPDRGAEQY
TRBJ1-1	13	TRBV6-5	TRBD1	ASSYDGQGNTEAF
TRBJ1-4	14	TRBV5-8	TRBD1	ASSLVLGQGDEKLF
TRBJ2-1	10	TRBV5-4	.	ASNTLYNEQF
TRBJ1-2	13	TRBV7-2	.	ASSTRTPTNYGYT
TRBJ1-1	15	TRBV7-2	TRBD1	ASSFGTGRFMNTEAF
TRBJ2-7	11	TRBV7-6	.	ASSLYGDGEQY
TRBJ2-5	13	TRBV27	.	ASSLSGDRQETQY
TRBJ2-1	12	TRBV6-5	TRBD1	ASTHDRVRNEQF